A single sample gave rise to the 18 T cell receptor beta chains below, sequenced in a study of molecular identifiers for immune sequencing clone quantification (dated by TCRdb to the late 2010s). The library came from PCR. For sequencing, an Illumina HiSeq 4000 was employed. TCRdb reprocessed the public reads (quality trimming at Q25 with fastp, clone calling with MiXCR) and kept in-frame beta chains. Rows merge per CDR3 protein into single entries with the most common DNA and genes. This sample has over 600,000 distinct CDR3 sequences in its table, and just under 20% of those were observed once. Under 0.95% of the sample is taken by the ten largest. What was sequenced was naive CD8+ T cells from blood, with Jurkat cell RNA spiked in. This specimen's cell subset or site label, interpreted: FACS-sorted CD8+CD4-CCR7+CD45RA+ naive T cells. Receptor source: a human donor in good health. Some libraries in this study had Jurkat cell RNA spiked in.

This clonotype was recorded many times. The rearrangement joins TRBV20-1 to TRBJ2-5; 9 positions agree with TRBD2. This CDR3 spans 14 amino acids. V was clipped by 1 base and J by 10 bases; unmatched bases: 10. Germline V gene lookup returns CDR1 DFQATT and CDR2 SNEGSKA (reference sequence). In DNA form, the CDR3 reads TGCAGTGCTAGAGCGGCTAGCGGGGAGGTAGACCAGTACTTC. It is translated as CSARAASGEVDQYF.

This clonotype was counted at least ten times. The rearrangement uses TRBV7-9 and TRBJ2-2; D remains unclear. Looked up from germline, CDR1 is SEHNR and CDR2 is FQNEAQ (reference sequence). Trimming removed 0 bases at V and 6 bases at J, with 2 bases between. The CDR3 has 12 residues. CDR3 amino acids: CASSLAPGELFF. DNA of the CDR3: TGTGCCAGCAGCTTAGCGCCCGGGGAGCTGTTTTTT.

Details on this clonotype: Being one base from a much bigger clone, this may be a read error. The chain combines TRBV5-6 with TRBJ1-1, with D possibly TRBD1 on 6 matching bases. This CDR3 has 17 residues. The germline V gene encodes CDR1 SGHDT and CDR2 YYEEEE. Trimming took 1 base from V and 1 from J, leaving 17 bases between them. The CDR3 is CASSLIDWGLENTEAFF. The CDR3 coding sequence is TGTGCCAGCAGCTTGATAGATTGGGGGCTCGAGAACACTGAAGCTTTCTTT. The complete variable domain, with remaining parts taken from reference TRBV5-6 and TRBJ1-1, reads DAGVTQSPTHLIKTRGQQVTLRCSPKSGHDTVSWYQQALGQGPQFIFQYYEEEERQRGNFPDRFSGHQFPNYSSELNVNALLLGDSALYLCASSLIDWGLENTEAFFGQGTRLTVV.

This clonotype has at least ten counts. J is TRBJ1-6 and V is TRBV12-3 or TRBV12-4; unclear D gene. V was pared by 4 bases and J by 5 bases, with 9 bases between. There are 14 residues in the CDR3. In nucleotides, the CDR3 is TGTGCCAGCAGTTCCCTGGGCCATAATTCACCCCTCCACTTT. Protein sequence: CASSSLGHNSPLHF.

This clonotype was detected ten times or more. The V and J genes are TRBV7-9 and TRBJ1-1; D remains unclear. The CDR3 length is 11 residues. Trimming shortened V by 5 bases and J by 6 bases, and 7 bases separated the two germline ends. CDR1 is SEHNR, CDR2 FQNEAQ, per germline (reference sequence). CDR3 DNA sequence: TGTGCCAGCAGCCACGACCCTGAAGCTTTCTTT. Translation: CASSHDPEAFF.

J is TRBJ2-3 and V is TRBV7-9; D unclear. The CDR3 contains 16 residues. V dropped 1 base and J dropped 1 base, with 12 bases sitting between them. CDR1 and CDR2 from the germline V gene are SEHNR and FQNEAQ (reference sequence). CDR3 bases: TGTGCCAGCAGCTTAGATTGGATTCCGGGCACAGATACGCAGTATTTT. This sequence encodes CASSLDWIPGTDTQYF.

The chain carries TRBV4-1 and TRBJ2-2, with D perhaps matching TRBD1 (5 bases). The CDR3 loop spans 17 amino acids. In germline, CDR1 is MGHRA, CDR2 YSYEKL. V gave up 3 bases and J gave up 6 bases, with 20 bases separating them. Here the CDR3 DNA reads TGCGCCAGCAGCCATCTTCGCCCAGGGTCAGTGGCCGGGGAGCTGTTTTTT. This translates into CASSHLRPGSVAGELFF.

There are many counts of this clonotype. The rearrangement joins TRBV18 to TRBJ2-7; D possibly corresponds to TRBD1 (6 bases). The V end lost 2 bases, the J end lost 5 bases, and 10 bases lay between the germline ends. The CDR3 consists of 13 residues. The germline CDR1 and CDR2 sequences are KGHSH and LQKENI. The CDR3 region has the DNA TGTGCCAGCTCACCAACCCCAGGGGACGAGCAGTACTTC. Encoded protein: CASSPTPGDEQYF. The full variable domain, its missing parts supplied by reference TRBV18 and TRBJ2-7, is NAGVMQNPRHLVRRRGQEARLRCSPMKGHSHVYWYRQLPEEGLKFMVYLQKENIIDESGMPKERFSAEFPKEGPSILRIQQVVRGDSAAYFCASSPTPGDEQYFGPGTRLTVT.

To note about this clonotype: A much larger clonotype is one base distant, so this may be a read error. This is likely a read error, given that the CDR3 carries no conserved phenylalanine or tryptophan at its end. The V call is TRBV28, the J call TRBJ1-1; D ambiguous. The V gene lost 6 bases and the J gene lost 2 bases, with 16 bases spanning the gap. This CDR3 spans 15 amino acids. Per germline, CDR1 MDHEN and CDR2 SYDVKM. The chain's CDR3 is CASSRIGRENTEAFL. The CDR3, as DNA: TGTGCCAGCAGCCGTATAGGGAGGGAAAACACTGAAGCTTTCCTT.

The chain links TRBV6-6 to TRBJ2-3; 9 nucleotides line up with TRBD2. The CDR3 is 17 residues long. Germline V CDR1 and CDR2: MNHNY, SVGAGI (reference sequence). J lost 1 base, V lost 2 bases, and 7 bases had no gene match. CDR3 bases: TGTGCCAGCAGTTACGGCTCTAGCGGGGAGGGCACAGATACGCAGTATTTT. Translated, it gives CASSYGSSGEGTDTQYF.

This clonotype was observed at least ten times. The CDR3 region has the DNA TGTGCCAGCAGTGAAGTAAACAATAACTATGGCTACACCTTC. Its protein is CASSEVNNNYGYTF. The V gene is TRBV2, the J gene TRBJ1-2, with unresolved D. Germline-derived CDR1 and CDR2 are SNHLY and FYNNEI. The CDR3 covers 14 residues. With 1 base removed from V and 1 base from J, the gap between germline ends came to 7 bases.

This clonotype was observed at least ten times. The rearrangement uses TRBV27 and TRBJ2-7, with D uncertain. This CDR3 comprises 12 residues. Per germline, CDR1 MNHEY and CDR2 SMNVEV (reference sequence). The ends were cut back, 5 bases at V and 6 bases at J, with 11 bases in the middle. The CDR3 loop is CASSPNLGEQYF. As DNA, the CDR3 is TGTGCCAGCAGTCCCAATTTGGGCGAGCAGTACTTC.

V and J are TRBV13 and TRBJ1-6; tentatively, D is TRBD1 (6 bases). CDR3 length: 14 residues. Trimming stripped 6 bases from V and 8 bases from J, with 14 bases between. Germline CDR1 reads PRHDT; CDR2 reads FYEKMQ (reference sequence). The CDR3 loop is CASRETTGHSPLHF. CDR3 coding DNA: TGTGCCAGCAGGGAAACCACAGGGCATTCACCCCTCCACTTT.

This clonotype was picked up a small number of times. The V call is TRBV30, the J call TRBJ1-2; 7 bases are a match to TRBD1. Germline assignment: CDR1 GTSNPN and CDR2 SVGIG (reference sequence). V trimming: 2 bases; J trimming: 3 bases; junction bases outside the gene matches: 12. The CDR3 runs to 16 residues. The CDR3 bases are TGTGCCTGGAGTAGTCCGGGACAGACGAGAGACTATGGCTACACCTTC. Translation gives CAWSSPGQTRDYGYTF.

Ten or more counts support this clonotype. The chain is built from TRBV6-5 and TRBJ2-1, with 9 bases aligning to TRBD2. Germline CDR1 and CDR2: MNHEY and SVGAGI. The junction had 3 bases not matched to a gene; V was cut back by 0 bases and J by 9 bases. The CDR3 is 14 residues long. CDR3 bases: TGTGCCAGCAGTTACTCGCAGACTAGCGGTGAGCAGTTCTTC. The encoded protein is CASSYSQTSGEQFF.

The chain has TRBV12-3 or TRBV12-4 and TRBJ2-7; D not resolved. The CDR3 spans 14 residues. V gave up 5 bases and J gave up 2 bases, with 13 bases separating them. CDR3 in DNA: TGTGCCAGCAGTCTACATCTCGTTACCTACGAGCAGTACTTC. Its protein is CASSLHLVTYEQYF.

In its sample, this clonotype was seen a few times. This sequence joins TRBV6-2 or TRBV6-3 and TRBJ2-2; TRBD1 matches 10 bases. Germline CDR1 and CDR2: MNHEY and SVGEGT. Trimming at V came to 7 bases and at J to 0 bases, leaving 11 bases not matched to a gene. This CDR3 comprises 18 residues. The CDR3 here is CASNIGTGVTANTGELFF. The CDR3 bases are TGTGCCAGCAATATAGGGACAGGGGTAACAGCGAACACCGGGGAGCTGTTTTTT.

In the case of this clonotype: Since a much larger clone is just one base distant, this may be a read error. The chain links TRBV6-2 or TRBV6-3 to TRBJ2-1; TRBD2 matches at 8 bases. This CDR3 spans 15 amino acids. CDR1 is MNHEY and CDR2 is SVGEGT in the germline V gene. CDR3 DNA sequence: TGTGCCGGCAGTTACTCCGAAGATAGCGGGGCTGAGCAGTTCTTC. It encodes CAGSYSEDSGAEQFF.